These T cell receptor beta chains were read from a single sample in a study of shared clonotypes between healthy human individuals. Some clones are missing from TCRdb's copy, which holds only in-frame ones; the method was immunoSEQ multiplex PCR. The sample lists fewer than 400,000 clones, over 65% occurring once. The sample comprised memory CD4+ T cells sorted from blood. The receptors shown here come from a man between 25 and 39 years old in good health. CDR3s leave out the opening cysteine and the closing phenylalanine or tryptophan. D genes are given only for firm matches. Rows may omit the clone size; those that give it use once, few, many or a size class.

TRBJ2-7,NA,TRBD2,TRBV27,ASNPGTSGNYYEQY
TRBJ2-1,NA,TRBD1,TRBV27,ASRMTGTGAYNEQF
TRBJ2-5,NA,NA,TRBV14,ASRSENQETQY
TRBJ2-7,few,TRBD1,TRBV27,ASSLSDRGYEQY
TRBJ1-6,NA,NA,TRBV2,ASFLGGNSPLH
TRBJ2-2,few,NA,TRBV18,ASSPPGQLKNTGELF
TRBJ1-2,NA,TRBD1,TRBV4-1,ASSQGDRTIYGYT
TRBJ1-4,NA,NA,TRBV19,ASLGLNEKLF
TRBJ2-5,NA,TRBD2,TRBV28,ASSFGLAGQETQY
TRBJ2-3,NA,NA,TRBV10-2,ASKEGGMSTQY
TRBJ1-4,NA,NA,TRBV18,ASSRADNEKLF
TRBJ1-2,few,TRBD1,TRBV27,ASSSGQGRYT
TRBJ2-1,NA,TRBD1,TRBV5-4,ASTEQGTYNEQF
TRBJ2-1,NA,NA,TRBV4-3,ASSQDRGRGSYNEQF
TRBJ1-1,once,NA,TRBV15,ATSRGGATRTTEAF
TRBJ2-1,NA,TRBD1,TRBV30,AWSITGGANGEQF